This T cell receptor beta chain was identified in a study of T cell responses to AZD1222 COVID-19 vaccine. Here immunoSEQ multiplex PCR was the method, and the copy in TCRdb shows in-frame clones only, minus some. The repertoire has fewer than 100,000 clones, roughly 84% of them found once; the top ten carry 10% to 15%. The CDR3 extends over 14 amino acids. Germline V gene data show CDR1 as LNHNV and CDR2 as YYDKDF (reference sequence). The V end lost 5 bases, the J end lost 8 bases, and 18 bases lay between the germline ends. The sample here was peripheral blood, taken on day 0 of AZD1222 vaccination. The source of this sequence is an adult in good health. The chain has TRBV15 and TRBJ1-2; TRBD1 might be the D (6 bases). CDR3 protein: CATSPEGVSRGYTF. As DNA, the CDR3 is TGTGCCACCAGCCCCGAGGGGGTTTCAAGGGGCTACACCTTC.